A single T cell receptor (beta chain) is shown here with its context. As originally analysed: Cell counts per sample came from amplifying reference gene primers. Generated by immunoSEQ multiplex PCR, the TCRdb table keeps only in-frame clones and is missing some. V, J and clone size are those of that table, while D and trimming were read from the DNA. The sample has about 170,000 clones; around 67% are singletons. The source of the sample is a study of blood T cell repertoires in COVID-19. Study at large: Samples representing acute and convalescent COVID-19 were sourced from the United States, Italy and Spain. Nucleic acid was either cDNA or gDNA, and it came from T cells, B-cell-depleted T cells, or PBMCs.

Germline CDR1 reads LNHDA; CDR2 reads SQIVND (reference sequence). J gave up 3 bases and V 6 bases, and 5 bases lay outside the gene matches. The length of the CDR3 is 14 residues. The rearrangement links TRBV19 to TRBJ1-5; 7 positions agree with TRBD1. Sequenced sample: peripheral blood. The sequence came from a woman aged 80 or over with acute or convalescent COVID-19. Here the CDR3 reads CASSGQVNNQPQHF. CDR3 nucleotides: TGTGCCAGTAGCGGACAGGTAAACAATCAGCCCCAGCATTTT.